What follows are 28 T cell receptor beta chains derived from one specimen sequenced in a study of control samples from healthy donors and cancer patients. Measured with immunoSEQ multiplex PCR; TCRdb has only the in-frame clones, and not every one. The sample lists 150,000 to 200,000 clones, approximately 90% seen once, with 0.68% in the top ten. The specimen was blood. The receptors come from a woman in her 30s in good health.

This clone was seen a single time. V and J are TRBV29-1 and TRBJ1-2; D is unresolved. The CDR3 consists of 13 residues. With 7 bases removed from V and 2 bases from J, the gap between germline ends came to 14 bases. CDR1 and CDR2 from the germline V gene are SQVTM and ANQGSEA. The DNA of the CDR3 is TGCAGCGCTACTGACCCAACCAACTATGGCTACACCTTC. Protein product: CSATDPTNYGYTF.

The chain recombines TRBV7-9 with TRBJ2-7, with D perhaps TRBD2 (6 bases). The CDR3 length is 15 residues. Germline V gives CDR1 SEHNR, CDR2 FQNEAQ (reference sequence). Trimming cost V 3 bases and J 2 bases, with 14 bases left between them. The CDR3 DNA reads TGTGCCAGCAGCTTTATAAGCGGGCGCCCCTACGAGCAGTACTTC. Residues: CASSFISGRPYEQYF.

The chain has TRBV4-2 and TRBJ1-5; D call uncertain. V lost 0 bases to trimming and J lost 0 bases, with 12 bases between them. Germline-derived CDR1 and CDR2 are LGHNA and YNFKEQ. This CDR3 is built from 17 residues. CDR3 residues: CASSQDASGYSNQPQHF. In DNA form, the CDR3 reads TGTGCCAGCAGCCAAGATGCTTCAGGTTATAGCAATCAGCCCCAGCATTTT.

The chain employs TRBV28 and TRBJ1-5; D is unresolved. The CDR3 is 11 residues long. Trimming shortened V by 7 bases and J by 0 bases, and 1 base separated the two germline ends. Per the germline V gene, CDR1 is MDHEN and CDR2 is SYDVKM. The CDR3 loop reads CASTSNQPQHF. For the CDR3, the DNA is TGTGCCAGCACTAGCAATCAGCCCCAGCATTTT.

The chain is built from TRBV10-3 and TRBJ2-7, with no clear D. CDR1 and CDR2 from the germline V gene are ENHRY and SYGVKD. Trimming removed 4 bases at V and 7 bases at J, with 8 bases between. This CDR3 region has 11 residues. This CDR3 reads CAISADQEQYF. Here the CDR3 DNA reads TGTGCCATCAGTGCCGACCAAGAGCAGTACTTC.

The CDR3, as DNA: TGTGCCAGCAGCCCAACACCCCTCATCACCGGGGAGCTGTTTTTT. Amino acids: CASSPTPLITGELFF. The J gene is TRBJ2-2, the V gene TRBV7-9; D gene ambiguous. The CDR3 contains 15 residues. Per the germline V gene, CDR1 is SEHNR and CDR2 is FQNEAQ (reference sequence). V was clipped by 5 bases and J by 4 bases, with 14 bases between them. The whole variable domain, filled in from reference TRBV7-9 and TRBJ2-2, reads DTGVSQNPRHKITKRGQNVTFRCDPISEHNRLYWYRQTLGQGPEFLTYFQNEAQLEKSRLLSDRFSAERPKGSFSTLEIQRTEQGDSAMYLCASSPTPLITGELFFGEGSRLTVL.

This chain connects TRBV29-1 to TRBJ2-3, with TRBD2 matching 7 bases. V shed 3 bases, J shed 4 bases, and the junction held 10 bases outside the gene matches. Looked up from germline, CDR1 is SQVTM and CDR2 is ANQGSEA. This CDR3 region has 15 residues. CDR3 region: CSVDFRGVFPDTQYF. CDR3 bases: TGCAGCGTTGATTTCCGGGGGGTTTTCCCAGATACGCAGTATTTT.

The chain is built from TRBV29-1 and TRBJ2-1; D call uncertain. The length of the CDR3 is 13 residues. Germline V gene data show CDR1 as SQVTM and CDR2 as ANQGSEA. Trimming pared 1 base from V and 4 bases from J, leaving 8 bases between. CDR3 DNA sequence: TGCAGCGTTGAAGGAGACGGTTACAATGAGCAGTTCTTC. Its translation: CSVEGDGYNEQFF.

The genes are TRBV19 and TRBJ1-2, with D unresolved. Trimming shortened V by 0 bases and J by 4 bases, and 9 bases separated the two germline ends. The CDR3 contains 14 residues. The germline gives CDR1 LNHDA, CDR2 SQIVND (reference sequence). The CDR3 sequence is CASSIETDSYGYTF. The DNA for the CDR3 is TGTGCCAGTAGTATAGAGACTGACTCCTATGGCTACACCTTC.

This clone was seen just once. This chain connects TRBV27 to TRBJ2-7; TRBD2 matches 7 bases. CDR3 length equals 15 residues. CDR1 and CDR2 (germline): MNHEY, SMNVEV (reference sequence). V gave up 6 bases and J gave up 0 bases; unmatched junction bases: 8. CDR3 nucleotides: TGTGCCAGCAGGAACCTAGCGGCGAGCTCCTACGAGCAGTACTTC. Its translation: CASRNLAASSYEQYF.

The rearrangement links TRBV12-3 or TRBV12-4 to TRBJ1-2, with D unresolved. The CDR3 loop spans 13 amino acids. The V end was cut by 3 bases, the J end by 0 bases, with 5 bases between. In nucleotides, the CDR3 is TGTGCCAGCAGTTTCCGGGCTAACTATGGCTACACCTTC. Its translation: CASSFRANYGYTF.

The V gene is TRBV7-8, the J gene TRBJ2-1; 14 bases match TRBD2. Germline CDR1 reads SGHVS; CDR2 reads FQNEAQ. The V gene end was trimmed by 5 bases and the J gene end by 6 bases; junction bases not matched to a gene: 9. This CDR3 region has 17 residues. The CDR3 DNA follows: TGTGCCAGCAGCCCCTTTGGTGGGACTAGCGGGAGCAATGAGCAGTTCTTC. Protein: CASSPFGGTSGSNEQFF.

The rearrangement uses TRBV6-5 and TRBJ1-2, with 9 positions matching TRBD1. Trimming cost V 7 bases and J 7 bases; bases outside gene matches: 10. The CDR3 has 14 residues. Germline V lookup: CDR1 MNHEY, CDR2 SVGAGI. CDR3 DNA: TGTGCCAGCAAAAACAGGGGGCGATCCGTTGGCTACACCTTC. It codes for CASKNRGRSVGYTF.

The J gene is TRBJ1-1, the V gene TRBV28; 9 bases are shared with TRBD1. The germline gives CDR1 MDHEN, CDR2 SYDVKM. The ends lost 11 bases at V and 1 base at J; junction bases unmatched: 2. This CDR3 spans 12 amino acids. The CDR3 DNA sequence: TGTGCCGGGGGACAGGGGAACACTGAAGCTTTCTTT. This translates into CAGGQGNTEAFF.

The V and J genes are TRBV24-1 and TRBJ2-2; no definite D call. Per the germline V gene, CDR1 is KGHDR and CDR2 is SFDVKD. V lost 11 bases and J lost 2, with 11 bases in between. This CDR3 comprises 13 residues. The chain's CDR3 is CAISPGNTGELFF. Here the CDR3 DNA reads TGTGCCATAAGCCCAGGTAACACCGGGGAGCTGTTTTTT.

Note on this clone: At one of its ends the junction is not consistent with the germline gene, which may arise from a read error. V and J are TRBV29-1 and TRBJ1-1; 7 positions agree with TRBD1. The CDR3 is made up of 14 amino acids. The germline V gene encodes CDR1 SQVTM and CDR2 ANQGSEA. The CDR3 spells CSVGYRGMKTEAFF. As DNA, the CDR3 is TGCAGCGTGGGTTACAGGGGAATGAAGACTGAAGCTTTCTTT.

This chain links TRBV5-1 with TRBJ2-1; 8 bases align to TRBD2. This CDR3 region has 18 residues. The V gene's germline CDR1 is SGHRS and CDR2 YFSETQ. The V gene end was trimmed by 4 bases and the J gene end by 0 bases; junction bases not matched to a gene: 12. The CDR3 DNA reads TGCGCCAGCAGCGGCGGGGGAGCGGGAGTGGGCTCCTACAATGAGCAGTTCTTC. The encoded protein is CASSGGGAGVGSYNEQFF. Combining the CDR3 with reference TRBV5-1 and TRBJ2-1 gives the whole variable domain KAGVTQTPRYLIKTRGQQVTLSCSPISGHRSVSWYQQTPGQGLQFLFEYFSETQRNKGNFPGRFSGRQFSNSRSEMNVSTLELGDSALYLCASSGGGAGVGSYNEQFFGPGTRLTVL.

V gene TRBV6-5 combines with J gene TRBJ2-3; 7 bases fit TRBD2. With 6 bases clipped from V and 3 bases from J, the junction kept 9 bases outside the gene matches. From germline, CDR1 is MNHEY and CDR2 SVGAGI. The CDR3 covers 15 residues. In DNA, the CDR3 is TGTGCCAGCAGGCGACTAGCCACCGGGACAGATACGCAGTATTTT. This encodes CASRRLATGTDTQYF.

The chain joins TRBV7-8 to TRBJ1-2, with D perhaps matching TRBD1 (5 bases). The CDR3 consists of 13 residues. V was trimmed by 4 bases and J by 6 bases, leaving 12 bases between them. Germline V lookup: CDR1 SGHVS, CDR2 FQNEAQ. The CDR3 DNA follows: TGTGCCAGCAGCTCTCGGAGACAGCATGGCTACACCTTC. This codes for CASSSRRQHGYTF.

The gene calls are TRBV29-1 and TRBJ2-1, with D tentatively TRBD1 (6 bases). The V gene lost 7 bases and the J gene lost 7 bases, with 11 bases spanning the gap. The germline gives CDR1 SQVTM, CDR2 ANQGSEA. The CDR3 runs 11 residues. Here the CDR3 DNA reads TGCAGCGCAATACAGGGAAATGAGCAGTTCTTC. Amino acids: CSAIQGNEQFF.

The chain combines TRBV27 with TRBJ1-4, with TRBD1 matching over 8 bases. There are 15 residues in the CDR3. Germline CDR1 is MNHEY and CDR2 is SMNVEV (reference sequence). Trimming at V came to 4 bases and at J to 8 bases, leaving 9 bases not matched to a gene. The CDR3: CASSSFQGASEKLFF. DNA of the CDR3: TGTGCCAGCAGTTCCTTCCAGGGGGCGAGCGAAAAACTGTTTTTT. Variable domain in full (rest from reference TRBV27 and TRBJ1-4): EAQVTQNPRYLITVTGKKLTVTCSQNMNHEYMSWYRQDPGLGLRQIYYSMNVEVTDKGDVPEGYKVSRKEKRNFPLILESPSPNQTSLYFCASSSFQGASEKLFFGSGTQLSVL.

The chain uses TRBV30 and TRBJ2-7; D gene unclear. Trimming took 1 base from V and 9 from J, leaving 28 bases between them. The CDR3 covers 17 residues. Germline V gives CDR1 GTSNPN, CDR2 SVGIG (reference sequence). As DNA, the CDR3 is TGTGCCTGGAGTGGTGGGTTAGAATATAACCTACGAGCAGGGCAGTACTTC. Its protein product is CAWSGGLEYNLRAGQYF.

The J gene is TRBJ2-1, the V gene TRBV12-3 or TRBV12-4; the D is unclear. V was shortened by 3 bases and J by 7 bases, with 7 bases between the two germline ends. CDR3 length equals 12 residues. This CDR3 is CASSFSGNEQFF. DNA for the CDR3: TGTGCCAGCAGTTTTAGTGGGAATGAGCAGTTCTTC.

The chain combines TRBV27 with TRBJ1-5; D is undetermined. In germline, CDR1 is MNHEY, CDR2 SMNVEV (reference sequence). The V and J ends lost 2 bases and 7 bases respectively, with 9 bases between them. This CDR3 contains 13 residues. The CDR3: CASSLVGYQPQHF. Written as DNA, the CDR3 is TGTGCCAGCAGTTTAGTGGGGTACCAGCCCCAGCATTTT.

This rearrangement joins TRBV6-1 to TRBJ2-7; the D is unclear. The CDR3 sequence is 15 residues long. Germline V gives CDR1 MNHNS, CDR2 SASEGT. V was cut by 1 base and J by 2 bases, with 12 bases left in between. Here the CDR3 DNA reads TGTGCCAGCAGTGAAGTTGAAGGGAAGCCCTACGAGCAGTACTTC. Translation gives CASSEVEGKPYEQYF.

This chain links TRBV14 with TRBJ2-1, with 11 bases identical to TRBD2. V lost 1 base to trimming and J lost 6 bases; unmatched junction nucleotides: 11. Germline CDR1 reads SGHDN; CDR2 reads FVKESK. The CDR3 loop spans 18 amino acids. The CDR3 reads CASSQVGHSGRAVNEQFF. In DNA form, the CDR3 reads TGTGCCAGCAGCCAAGTAGGTCATAGCGGGAGGGCCGTCAATGAGCAGTTCTTC.

This chain connects TRBV3-1 (or the pseudogene TRBV3-2) to TRBJ2-7; unclear D gene. Per the germline V gene, CDR1 is LGHDT and CDR2 is YNNKEL (reference sequence). The CDR3 spans 12 residues. The germline V and J ends were trimmed by 5 bases and 6 bases, with 11 bases remaining between them. The DNA of the CDR3 is TGTGCCAGCAGCAAGGCGAATATCGAGCAGTACTTC. Translating gives CASSKANIEQYF.

This clone was observed a handful of times. The chain employs TRBV10-1 and TRBJ1-1; D uncertain. The CDR3 is 13 amino acids. Germline V gene lookup returns CDR1 WNHNN and CDR2 SYGVQD (reference sequence). V was clipped by 4 bases and J by 3 bases, with 9 bases between them. The CDR3 loop reads CASSAHGDTEAFF. The CDR3 DNA follows: TGCGCCAGCAGTGCCCATGGGGACACTGAAGCTTTCTTT.